This TCR beta chain comes out of a study of blood T cell repertoires in COVID-19. Only in-frame clones appear in the TCRdb table, and some are missing; sequencing was by immunoSEQ multiplex PCR. The profile shows about 59,000 clones, less than 75% of them singletons. The CDR3 is made up of 14 amino acids. Trimming stripped 0 bases from V and 0 bases from J, with 6 bases between. Germline-derived CDR1 and CDR2 are SGDLS and YYNGEE. The gene calls are TRBV9 and TRBJ1-1; D is unresolved. This TCR was sampled from a woman aged 70-85 years with acute or convalescent COVID-19. Input material: peripheral blood. CDR3 sequence: CASSVGVMNTEAFF. CDR3 coding DNA: TGTGCCAGCAGCGTAGGCGTGATGAACACTGAAGCTTTCTTT.